Below, 16 T cell receptor beta chains from the same sample are listed, as sequenced in a study of control samples from healthy donors and cancer patients. Profiled with immunoSEQ multiplex PCR; TCRdb holds only in-frame clones, not every one. The table has around 52,000 clones, around 90% seen once. Material: PBMCs. All receptors derive from a man aged 25 to 40 with colorectal cancer.

V usage is TRBV29-1 and J usage is TRBJ1-2; 8 bases are shared with TRBD1. The junction had 3 bases not matched to a gene; V was cut back by 0 bases and J by 3 bases. The germline V gene encodes CDR1 SQVTM and CDR2 ANQGSEA. CDR3 size: 14 residues. In DNA, the CDR3 is TGCAGCGTTGAAGATCCGGACAGGGACTATGGCTACACCTTC. This translates into CSVEDPDRDYGYTF.

The chain employs TRBV27 and TRBJ1-2; D not resolved. Germline V CDR1 and CDR2: MNHEY, SMNVEV (reference sequence). The CDR3 spans 14 residues. V lost 6 bases to trimming and J lost 3 bases, with 14 bases between them. CDR3 in DNA: TGTGCCAGCAGATCCCCTCAGGACTACTATGGCTACACCTTC. It yields the protein CASRSPQDYYGYTF.

V and J are TRBV24-1 and TRBJ2-7, with D tentatively TRBD1 (6 bases). The CDR3 extends over 18 amino acids. Germline CDR1 reads KGHDR; CDR2 reads SFDVKD. Trimming pared 4 bases from V and 1 base from J, leaving 22 bases between. The CDR3 DNA is TGTGCCACCAGTGACCAGGACTGGACAGTGGGGGTATCCTACGAGCAGTACGTC. Protein product: CATSDQDWTVGVSYEQYV.

This chain's CDR3 is CASRSGGGLYEQYF. In nucleotides, the CDR3 is TGTGCCAGCAGATCAGGTGGGGGACTGTACGAGCAGTACTTC. The rearrangement joins TRBV6-5 to TRBJ2-7; tentative D call: TRBD2 (6 bases). Trimming shortened V by 6 bases and J by 4 bases, and 16 bases separated the two germline ends. This CDR3 contains 14 residues. Germline V CDR1 and CDR2: MNHEY, SVGAGI.

The chain carries TRBV2 and TRBJ1-2; no clear D. The CDR3 covers 13 residues. Germline CDR1 reads SNHLY; CDR2 reads FYNNEI. Trimming stripped 2 bases from V and 2 bases from J, with 6 bases between. CDR3 nucleotides: TGTGCCAGCAGTGAAATGGGAAACTATGGCTACACCTTC. Protein: CASSEMGNYGYTF.

A single count supports this clone. The gene calls are TRBV21-1 and TRBJ1-2. TRBV21-1 is a known pseudogene. The CDR3 spans 17 residues. CDR3 coding DNA: TGTGCCAGCAGCAAAGAAGGGCACGGGAAACGAGGATATGGCTACACCTTC. Its protein is CASSKEGHGKRGYGYTF.

This sequence joins TRBV5-1 and TRBJ1-1, with a possible D match to TRBD1 (6 bases). CDR1 and CDR2 from the germline V gene are SGHRS and YFSETQ. V was cut by 4 bases and J by 5 bases, with 18 bases left in between. The CDR3 runs 15 residues. The CDR3, as DNA: TGCGCCAGCAGCATTTTAACAGGGTCGGCGACTGAAGCTTTCTTT. Translation: CASSILTGSATEAFF.

This chain connects TRBV28 to TRBJ2-2; TRBD1 might be the D (6 bases). V shed 7 bases and J shed 3 bases, with 9 bases lying between them. The CDR3 is 13 amino acids. The germline V gene encodes CDR1 MDHEN and CDR2 SYDVKM. The CDR3 loop is CASTGADTGELFF. CDR3 sequence (DNA): TGTGCCAGCACAGGGGCCGACACCGGGGAGCTGTTTTTT.

This chain links TRBV6-2 or TRBV6-3 with TRBJ2-7; D is possibly TRBD1 (5 bases). CDR1 and CDR2 (germline): MNHEY, SVGEGT. The CDR3 contains 14 residues. Between the trimmed V and J ends, which lost 3 bases and 3 bases, there was a span of 12 bases. The CDR3 sequence is CASSYSGRDYEQYV. The CDR3 nucleotides are TGTGCCAGCAGTTATTCTGGCAGGGACTACGAGCAGTACGTC.

The chain recombines TRBV5-1 with TRBJ1-6; 7 positions agree with TRBD1. V shed 0 bases and J 7 bases; nucleotides not matched to a gene: 4. The CDR3 extends over 15 amino acids. Germline-derived CDR1 and CDR2 are SGHRS and YFSETQ. This chain's CDR3 is CASSLEGQSNSPLHF. In DNA, the CDR3 is TGCGCCAGCAGCTTGGAGGGACAGTCAAATTCACCCCTCCACTTT.

V and J are TRBV3-1 (or the pseudogene TRBV3-2) and TRBJ2-7, with D tentatively TRBD1 (6 bases). Germline V gene data show CDR1 as LGHDT and CDR2 as YNNKEL (reference sequence). V lost 2 bases to trimming and J lost 7 bases, with 21 bases between them. The CDR3 covers 16 residues. The CDR3 is CASSQLPGTTFGEQYF. In DNA form, the CDR3 reads TGTGCCAGCAGCCAACTTCCCGGGACAACGTTTGGGGAGCAGTACTTC.

The chain joins TRBV6-5 to TRBJ2-3, with D possibly matching TRBD2 (6 bases). Germline assignment: CDR1 MNHEY and CDR2 SVGAGI. The CDR3 has 15 amino acids. V lost 6 bases and J lost 2, with 15 bases in between. The CDR3 protein is CASRKSGETTDTQYF. In DNA form, the CDR3 reads TGTGCCAGCAGAAAGTCGGGGGAGACCACAGATACGCAGTATTTT.

CDR3 nucleotides: TGCGCCAGCAGCCTGAACGGACACCCGAACACTGAAGCTTTCTTT. It translates to CASSLNGHPNTEAFF. The chain joins TRBV5-1 to TRBJ1-1, with D tentatively TRBD1 (5 bases). The germline V gene encodes CDR1 SGHRS and CDR2 YFSETQ. V was cut by 4 bases and J by 1 base, with 14 bases left in between. The CDR3 consists of 15 residues.

This chain links TRBV5-6 with TRBJ2-5; D is undetermined. Trimming left V 1 base short and J 2 bases short, with 9 bases between. CDR1 SGHDT and CDR2 YYEEEE come from the germline V gene. The CDR3 runs to 14 residues. The DNA for the CDR3 is TGTGCCAGCAGCTTGTTCAGCCTACAAGAGACCCAGTACTTC. Translating gives CASSLFSLQETQYF.

The chain links TRBV18 to TRBJ2-1, with 7 bases identical to TRBD1. V was pared by 6 bases and J by 6 bases, with 11 bases of the junction left unmatched. CDR1 is KGHSH, CDR2 LQKENI, per germline. The CDR3 has 15 amino acids. The CDR3 is CASSSLDRAPNEQFF. In DNA, the CDR3 is TGTGCCAGCTCTAGTCTAGACAGGGCACCCAATGAGCAGTTCTTC.

The chain combines TRBV28 with TRBJ1-1; 9 nucleotides align to TRBD1. Germline values: CDR1 MDHEN, CDR2 SYDVKM. V was pared by 4 bases and J by 3 bases, with 6 bases of the junction left unmatched. The CDR3 spans 15 residues. CDR3 coding DNA: TGTGCCAGCAGTTCAACGGGGACAGGGTACACTGAAGCTTTCTTT. Its protein is CASSSTGTGYTEAFF.